These T cell receptor beta chains were read from a single sample in a study of blood T cell repertoires in COVID-19. Measured with immunoSEQ multiplex PCR; TCRdb has only the in-frame clones, and not every one. The table has about 130,000 clones, 90% seen once. Sequenced input: peripheral blood. The source of these receptors is a man aged 55-75 years with COVID-19, enrolled during active disease. CDR3s include the opening cysteine and the closing phenylalanine or tryptophan.

cdr3_length | j_call | v_call | cdr3_aa
19 | TRBJ2-7 | TRBV7-2 | CASSLSTTSGRANSYEQYF
14 | TRBJ2-2 | TRBV28 | CACRPSGDTGELFF
15 | TRBJ2-3 | TRBV9 | CASSEGQGGTDTQYF
11 | TRBJ1-1 | TRBV12-3/TRBV12-4 | CASTRGQVAFF
17 | TRBJ2-6 | TRBV12-5 | CASGPGQRDSGANVLTF
15 | TRBJ1-5 | TRBV2 | CASSRDRGSPQPQHF
17 | TRBJ2-5 | TRBV2 | CASITGTSGRAEETQYF
16 | TRBJ1-4 | TRBV15 | CATSRRQTGANEKLFF
13 | TRBJ1-5 | TRBV4-3 | CASSQEREAPQHF
15 | TRBJ2-7 | TRBV3-1/TRBV3-2 | CATSVGQTLSYEQYF
15 | TRBJ2-1 | TRBV10-3 | CAITSGTSGSNEQFF
14 | TRBJ1-1 | TRBV30 | CAWSVRDRNTEAFF
15 | TRBJ2-2 | TRBV9 | CASSVGGLNTGELFF
14 | TRBJ1-2 | TRBV28 | CASSPGQTLYGYTF
14 | TRBJ1-3 | TRBV28 | CASLGHFSGNTIYF
12 | TRBJ2-2 | TRBV10-3 | CASTSNTGELFF
16 | TRBJ1-5 | TRBV30 | CAWNTGGSAGYQPQHF
15 | TRBJ2-3 | TRBV6-8 | CASSAKQHLTDTQYF
14 | TRBJ2-5 | TRBV9 | CASSQNPGEETQYF
13 | TRBJ1-1 | TRBV5-1 | CASSLPQGTEAFF
13 | TRBJ1-2 | TRBV12-3/TRBV12-4 | CASNQRDNYGYTF
13 | TRBJ1-6 | TRBV7-9 | CASSRDFNSPLHF
15 | TRBJ2-5 | TRBV4-2 | CASTMTGANQETQYF
16 | TRBJ2-7 | TRBV19 | CASSIETSSSSYEQYF
16 | TRBJ2-7 | TRBV5-1 | CASSSLPGQGRYEQYF
14 | TRBJ2-5 | TRBV7-2 | CASSGQGAQETQYF
13 | TRBJ1-1 | TRBV2 | CASNVQKNTEAFF
16 | TRBJ2-2 | TRBV5-4 | CASSLNRQGAGGELFF
13 | TRBJ1-2 | TRBV4-1 | CASSLRQGPWAHF
17 | TRBJ1-5 | TRBV6-1 | CASSVESPAGHRQPQHF
13 | TRBJ2-5 | TRBV4-1 | CASSQGGEETQYF
14 | TRBJ1-3 | TRBV19 | CARGGLLAGNTIYF
13 | TRBJ1-2 | TRBV24-1 | CATRQGASNGYTF
18 | TRBJ2-1 | TRBV15 | CATSRDLGLAGGSVEQFF
16 | TRBJ1-3 | TRBV5-5 | CASSLGTQEGGNTIYF
18 | TRBJ1-5 | TRBV15 | CATSGTQGTPYSNQPQHF
15 | TRBJ2-3 | TRBV27 | CASSRYGGSTDTQYF
12 | TRBJ2-1 | TRBV5-1 | CASSLAGDEQFF
16 | TRBJ2-3 | TRBV5-1 | CASSFGTSGSTDTQYF
12 | TRBJ2-3 | TRBV6-5 | CASSPSTDTQYF
16 | TRBJ2-7 | TRBV4-3 | CASSQTPTAPSREQYF
14 | TRBJ2-3 | TRBV5-4 | CASSFQGASDTQYF
15 | TRBJ2-3 | TRBV10-1 | CASSESGGLRDTQYF
17 | TRBJ2-3 | TRBV11-2 | CASSLEFSGPRTDTQYF
12 | TRBJ2-5 | TRBV12-3/TRBV12-4 | CASSLTRETQYF
16 | TRBJ1-3 | TRBV6-5 | CASSYSTASSGNTIYF
16 | TRBJ1-2 | TRBV3-1/TRBV3-2 | CASSQGLGTGDYGYTF
15 | TRBJ1-3 | TRBV2 | CASSEEGGGGNTIYF
13 | TRBJ2-5 | TRBV9 | CASSPGLVETQYF
15 | TRBJ1-4 | TRBV7-8 | CASSFPGQGDEKLFF
13 | TRBJ2-1 | TRBV25-1 | CASRGLAGNEQFF
14 | TRBJ1-1 | TRBV19 | CACRTGVLNTEAFF
12 | TRBJ1-1 | TRBV7-9 | CASSAPGFKAFF
18 | TRBJ2-5 | TRBV4-1 | CASSQDREGTGVAETQYF